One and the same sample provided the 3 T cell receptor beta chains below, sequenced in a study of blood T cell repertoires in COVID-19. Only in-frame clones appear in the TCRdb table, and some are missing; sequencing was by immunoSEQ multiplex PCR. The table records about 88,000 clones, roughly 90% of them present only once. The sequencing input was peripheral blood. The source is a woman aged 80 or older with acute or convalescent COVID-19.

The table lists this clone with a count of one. CDR3 region: CASSLGKRGEKLFF. CDR3 nucleotide sequence: TGTGCCAGCAGCTTGGGCAAACGGGGGGAAAAACTGTTTTTT. The chain couples TRBV7-9 to TRBJ1-4, with D tentatively TRBD1 (5 bases). V lost 3 bases and J 8 bases, leaving 13 bases between the germline ends. This CDR3 region has 14 residues. Germline CDR1 reads SEHNR; CDR2 reads FQNEAQ (reference sequence).

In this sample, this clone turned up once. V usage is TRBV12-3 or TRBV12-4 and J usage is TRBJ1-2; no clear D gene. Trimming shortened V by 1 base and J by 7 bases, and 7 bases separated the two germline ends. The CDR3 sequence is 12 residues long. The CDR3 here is CASSLDPTGYTF. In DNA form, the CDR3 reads TGTGCCAGCAGTTTAGACCCTACTGGCTACACCTTC.

The CDR3 bases are TGTGCCAGCAGCTTATCGACAGGGGTTAACGAGCAGTACTTC. Protein: CASSLSTGVNEQYF. The chain links TRBV7-8 to TRBJ2-7; 8 positions agree with TRBD1. This CDR3 is 14 amino acids long. V trimming: 2 bases; J trimming: 5 bases; junction bases outside the gene matches: 5. Germline assignment: CDR1 SGHVS and CDR2 FQNEAQ.